The 8 T cell receptor beta chains listed next were all sequenced from one sample in a study of blood T cell repertoires in COVID-19. Profiled with immunoSEQ multiplex PCR; TCRdb holds only in-frame clones, not every one. The sample lists 330,000 or so clones, around 90% occurring once. The sample was peripheral blood. The receptor set was obtained from a man aged 25-45 years with COVID-19, enrolled during active disease.

The sample holds a few counts of this clone. V usage is TRBV5-4 and J usage is TRBJ2-5, with D maybe TRBD2 (5 bases). The germline gives CDR1 SGHNT, CDR2 YYREEE (reference sequence). CDR3 size: 15 residues. Trimming took 0 bases from V and 5 from J, leaving 14 bases between them. CDR3 sequence reads: CASSLGGESWETQYF. The CDR3, as DNA: TGTGCCAGCAGCTTGGGGGGAGAATCGTGGGAGACCCAGTACTTC.

The chain uses TRBV28 and TRBJ2-7; the D gene is possibly TRBD2 (6 bases). Looked up from germline, CDR1 is MDHEN and CDR2 is SYDVKM. V lost 6 bases to trimming and J lost 4 bases, with 13 bases between them. The CDR3 sequence is 13 residues long. DNA of the CDR3: TGTGCCAGCAGCTTTGTGGGAGGTTACGAGCAGTACTTC. Amino acid sequence: CASSFVGGYEQYF.

The chain combines TRBV2 with TRBJ2-7; 14 bases map to TRBD2. Germline CDR1 reads SNHLY; CDR2 reads FYNNEI. CDR3 size: 15 residues. J was trimmed by 6 bases and V by 7 bases; bases with no gene match: 8. This chain's CDR3 is CASKTRLAGGPEQYF. CDR3 DNA: TGTGCCAGCAAAACTAGACTAGCGGGAGGGCCCGAGCAGTACTTC.

The chain links TRBV5-6 to TRBJ1-2; possibly TRBD1 for D (5 bases). The CDR3 consists of 14 residues. Germline V lookup: CDR1 SGHDT, CDR2 YYEEEE. V was shortened by 5 bases and J by 5 bases, with 16 bases between the two germline ends. CDR3 coding DNA: TGTGCCAGCAGGACAGCCCAAGGATATTATGGCTACACCTTC. Translation gives CASRTAQGYYGYTF. Full variable domain (missing parts from reference TRBV5-6 and TRBJ1-2): DAGVTQSPTHLIKTRGQQVTLRCSPKSGHDTVSWYQQALGQGPQFIFQYYEEEERQRGNFPDRFSGHQFPNYSSELNVNALLLGDSALYLCASRTAQGYYGYTFGSGTRLTVV.

In DNA form, the CDR3 reads TGTGCCAGCAGGCCCGGGACAGGACGAAATTCACCCCTCCACTTT. Its protein is CASRPGTGRNSPLHF. The chain links TRBV7-8 to TRBJ1-6; 8 bases are shared with TRBD1. The CDR3 consists of 15 residues. CDR1 and CDR2 from the germline V gene are SGHVS and FQNEAQ. After removal of 6 bases from V and 7 bases from J, the junction contained 8 bases not matched to a gene.

This chain connects TRBV4-1 to TRBJ2-2; TRBD2 might be the D (7 bases). This CDR3 comprises 16 residues. Germline V CDR1 and CDR2: MGHRA, YSYEKL. Trimming pared 4 bases from V and 6 bases from J, leaving 18 bases between. The CDR3 region has the DNA TGCGCCAGCAGCCCACTTCGAGGGGGGGGAGCCGGGGAGCTGTTTTTT. Its translation is CASSPLRGGGAGELFF.

The chain couples TRBV24-1 to TRBJ2-3, with 8 bases fitting TRBD2. This CDR3 comprises 14 residues. In germline, CDR1 is KGHDR, CDR2 SFDVKD. The ends lost 5 bases at V and 3 bases at J; junction bases unmatched: 3. The chain's CDR3 is CATSAGGGTDTQYF. The CDR3 nucleotides read TGTGCCACCAGTGCGGGGGGGGGTACAGATACGCAGTATTTT.

The J gene is TRBJ1-1, the V gene TRBV10-3; maybe TRBD1 (5 bases). CDR1 and CDR2 (germline): ENHRY, SYGVKD. CDR3 length equals 14 residues. V lost 4 bases, J lost 1 base, and 10 bases lay in between. For the CDR3, the DNA is TGTGCCATCAGTGTTCAGGGCCAGAACACTGAAGCTTTCTTT. Translation: CAISVQGQNTEAFF.